Described below is a single T cell receptor (beta chain) sequence and its context. The CDR3 extends over 15 amino acids. Trimming took 5 bases from V and 0 from J, leaving 13 bases between them. The germline V gene encodes CDR1 SGHTA and CDR2 FQGNSA. Original processing methods: Reference gene primer amplification yielded estimated nucleated cell counts. The table came from immunoSEQ multiplex PCR; TCRdb's copy has only in-frame clones and leaves some out. V, J and clone size reflect that table, while D and trimming were determined from the DNA. The sample yields 150,000 to 200,000 clones, around 81% seen once. These data originate in a study of blood T cell repertoires in COVID-19. About the research overall: Samples taken during acute and convalescent COVID-19 were collected in the United States, Italy and Spain. PBMCs, B-cell-depleted T cells, or T cells were the source of the cDNA or gDNA that made up the material.

It was during active infection that Seattle patients were enrolled and then longitudinally followed. Material for sequencing was peripheral blood. The clonotype was recovered from a woman aged 40 to 50 with COVID-19, enrolled during active disease. This rearrangement joins TRBV7-2 to TRBJ1-1; D gene unclear. The chain's CDR3 is CASSADEGMNTEAFF. In DNA, the CDR3 is TGTGCCAGCAGCGCAGATGAGGGAATGAACACTGAAGCTTTCTTT.